This is a list of T cell receptor beta chains from one sample in a study of T cell changes during pregnancy in multiple sclerosis. The repertoire was sequenced with immunoSEQ multiplex PCR; TCRdb's copy has only in-frame clones and lacks some. Among roughly 39,000 clones, around 90% were seen once, and the ten largest hold under 0.45%. The sequencing here drew on CD4+ T cells from peripheral blood mononuclear cells, taken after pregnancy. The receptors originated from a female donor in good health, enrolled as a control in a pregnancy study. Each CDR3 is given with its conserved first and last residue. A D gene is named only where the DNA matches it firmly. Size is omitted from some rows. Given values are once, few, many or a class for expanded clones.

>TRBV5-1|once|TRBD1|TRBJ2-1
CASSLTGGQYNEQFF
TGCGCCAGCAGCCTGACAGGGGGCCAATACAATGAGCAGTTCTTC
>TRBV30|.|.|TRBJ1-1
CAWTRQVMNTEAFF
TGTGCCTGGACTCGACAGGTCATGAACACTGAAGCTTTCTTT
>TRBV6-5|.|.|TRBJ1-1
CASSPLEGRAFF
TGTGCCAGCAGTCCCCTAGAAGGGAGGGCTTTCTTT
>TRBV5-1|.|.|TRBJ1-2
CASSFTGIDYTF
TGCGCCAGCAGCTTCACAGGTATCGACTACACCTTC
>TRBV21-1|.|.|TRBJ1-2
CASSTRGGRNSVNYGYTF
TGTGCCAGCAGCACCAGAGGGGGACGGAACTCTGTGAACTATGGCTACACCTTC
>TRBV30|.|.|TRBJ2-7
CAWSPQGEQYF
TGTGCCTGGAGTCCGCAGGGCGAGCAGTACTTC
>TRBV29-1|.|TRBD2|TRBJ2-4
CSIVAGQNIQYF
TGCAGCATTGTAGCGGGCCAAAACATTCAGTACTTC
>TRBV5-1|.|TRBD2|TRBJ2-7
CASSLWGGDAYEQYF
TGCGCCAGCAGCTTGTGGGGAGGGGATGCATACGAGCAGTACTTC
>TRBV5-4|once|.|TRBJ1-3
CASSLRGGVSGNTIYF
TGTGCCAGCAGCTTGCGGGGAGGAGTTTCTGGAAACACCATATATTTT
>TRBV5-4|.|TRBD2|TRBJ2-7
CASSSKGLAASYEQYF
TGTGCCAGCAGCTCTAAGGGACTAGCGGCCTCCTACGAGCAGTACTTC
>TRBV7-2|.|TRBD1|TRBJ1-6
CASSPQGAKNSPLHF
TGTGCCAGCAGCCCCCAGGGGGCAAAAAATTCACCCCTCCACTTT
>TRBV7-9|.|TRBD1|TRBJ1-1
CASSPTGTDTEAFF
TGTGCCAGCAGCCCAACCGGGACAGACACTGAAGCTTTCTTT
>TRBV27|.|TRBD2|TRBJ2-3
CASSLFPLGLAGGTDTQYF
TGTGCCAGCAGTTTATTCCCCCTCGGACTAGCGGGGGGCACAGATACGCAGTATTTT
>TRBV7-2|.|TRBD2|TRBJ2-2
CASSLATSGRASGELFF
TGTGCCAGCAGCTTAGCGACTAGCGGGAGGGCCAGCGGGGAGCTGTTTTTT
>TRBV5-1|.|.|TRBJ1-3
CASSLGTTAGNTIYF
TGCGCCAGCAGCTTGGGGACGACAGCTGGAAACACCATATATTTT
>TRBV7-2|.|TRBD1|TRBJ2-3
CASSPKTGHTQYF
TGTGCCAGCAGCCCAAAGACAGGGCATACGCAGTATTTT
>TRBV7-2|.|TRBD2|TRBJ2-1
CASSGAGGPYEQFF
TGTGCCAGCAGTGGAGCGGGAGGGCCTTATGAGCAGTTCTTC
>TRBV18|medium-sized|TRBD1|TRBJ2-7
CASSPDRGLGNEQYF
TGTGCCAGCTCGCCGGACAGGGGTTTGGGCAACGAGCAGTACTTC
>TRBV6-1|.|.|TRBJ1-1
CASSGARNMNTEAFF
TGTGCCAGCAGTGGGGCGCGAAACATGAACACTGAAGCTTTCTTT
>TRBV28|few|.|TRBJ1-1
CASTGGLTEAFF
TGTGCCAGCACCGGAGGGCTCACTGAAGCTTTCTTT
>TRBV6-5|.|.|TRBJ2-7
CASRRKHVSHEQYF
TGTGCCAGCAGGCGGAAACACGTTTCCCACGAGCAGTACTTC
>TRBV5-1|.|TRBD2|TRBJ2-7
CASRLAGPYEQYF
TGCGCCAGCAGGCTAGCGGGACCCTACGAGCAGTACTTC
>TRBV2|once|TRBD2|TRBJ2-2
CASTGTRNTGELFF
TGTGCCAGCACCGGGACTAGGAACACCGGGGAGCTGTTTTTT
>TRBV7-9|.|TRBD2|TRBJ2-4
CASSPIGTSGLAKNIQYF
TGTGCCAGCAGCCCGATCGGGACTAGCGGACTAGCCAAAAACATTCAGTACTTC
>TRBV29-1|.|TRBD1|TRBJ1-2
CSVGRGYGYTF
TGCAGCGTTGGCAGGGGGTATGGCTACACCTTC
>TRBV27|.|TRBD2|TRBJ2-7
CASSSGLAVTQYF
TGTGCCAGCTCCTCAGGACTAGCGGTGACGCAGTACTTC
>TRBV5-1|once|.|TRBJ1-1
CASSLYQGTYEAFF
TGCGCCAGCAGCTTGTATCAGGGGACCTATGAAGCTTTCTTT
>TRBV11-2|.|TRBD2|TRBJ2-1
CASSLGLTSVNEQFF
TGTGCCAGCAGCTTAGGACTCACTAGCGTCAATGAGCAGTTCTTC
>TRBV18|.|.|TRBJ2-1
CASSPKPDSYNEQFF
TGTGCCAGCTCACCCAAACCGGACAGTTACAATGAGCAGTTCTTC
>TRBV10-3|.|.|TRBJ2-7
CAISEVSYEQYF
TGTGCCATCAGTGAGGTGAGCTACGAGCAGTACTTC
>TRBV5-4|.|TRBD2|TRBJ2-7
CASSLGNPGLAGGSNYEQYF
TGTGCCAGCAGCTTGGGGAATCCGGGACTAGCGGGGGGGTCAAACTACGAGCAGTACTTC
>TRBV19|once|TRBD1|TRBJ2-7
CASSVDREYEQYF
TGTGCCAGTAGTGTGGACAGGGAATACGAGCAGTACTTC
>TRBV19|.|.|TRBJ2-3
CASSPALSEGAFTDTQYF
TGTGCCAGTAGTCCGGCCTTATCGGAGGGGGCTTTTACAGATACGCAGTATTTT
>TRBV7-9|.|.|TRBJ1-2
CASSLGRIYGYTF
TGTGCCAGCAGCTTGGGCAGGATTTATGGCTACACCTTC
>TRBV10-3|.|.|TRBJ1-1
CAISDQNTEAFF
TGTGCCATCAGTGACCAGAACACTGAAGCTTTCTTT
>TRBV5-4|.|TRBD1|TRBJ1-1
CASSQGANTEAFF
TGTGCCAGCAGCCAGGGGGCCAACACTGAAGCTTTCTTT
>TRBV30|.|.|TRBJ1-5
CAWSDGGGNQPQHF
TGTGCCTGGAGTGATGGTGGAGGGAATCAGCCCCAGCATTTT
>TRBV7-9|once|.|TRBJ2-7
CASSHYGTGSSYEQYF
TGTGCCAGCAGCCACTACGGTACAGGTAGCTCCTACGAGCAGTACTTC
>TRBV6-1|.|.|TRBJ1-2
CASSENLEYYGYTF
TGTGCCAGCAGTGAAAATTTAGAATACTATGGCTACACCTTC
>TRBV5-6|.|.|TRBJ2-7
CASSLGRSEQYF
TGTGCCAGCAGCTTGGGCAGGTCCGAGCAGTACTTC
>TRBV30|.|.|TRBJ1-5
CAWSVQGIKPQHF
TGTGCCTGGAGTGTACAGGGTATCAAGCCCCAGCATTTT
>TRBV11-2|.|.|TRBJ2-1
CASSPYFITSSYNEQFF
TGTGCCAGCAGTCCTTATTTTATCACGAGCTCCTACAATGAGCAGTTCTTC
>TRBV30|once|.|TRBJ2-1
CAWTQGSEQFF
TGTGCCTGGACCCAGGGTAGTGAGCAGTTCTTC
>TRBV19|.|.|TRBJ1-5
CASSTQGQGWQPQHF
TGTGCCAGTAGTACCCAAGGGCAGGGATGGCAGCCCCAGCATTTT
>TRBV19|.|TRBD1|TRBJ1-5
CASYGQASNQPQHF
TGTGCCAGTTATGGACAGGCGAGCAATCAGCCCCAGCATTTT
>TRBV19|.|.|TRBJ2-7
CASSIKDRSYEQYF
TGTGCCAGTAGTATTAAGGACAGATCCTACGAGCAGTACTTC
>TRBV19|.|TRBD1|TRBJ2-1
CASSTRQGAKNEQFF
TGTGCCAGTTCAACCAGACAGGGGGCTAAGAATGAGCAGTTCTTC
>TRBV19|.|.|TRBJ1-3
CASSIGLSGNTIYF
TGTGCCAGTAGTATAGGACTATCTGGAAACACCATATATTTT
>TRBV27|.|.|TRBJ1-2
CASSQAGLYGYTF
TGTGCCAGCAGTCAAGCGGGCCTCTATGGCTACACCTTC
>TRBV19|.|TRBD1|TRBJ2-6
CASSIAGTELYSGANVLTF
TGTGCCAGTAGTATCGCTGGGACAGAGCTTTACTCTGGGGCCAACGTCCTGACTTTC
>TRBV15|.|.|TRBJ1-2
CATSRDSAGAGGYTF
TGTGCCACCAGCAGAGATTCGGCAGGGGCAGGTGGCTACACCTTC
>TRBV19|.|.|TRBJ2-5
CASSKRDTQETQYF
TGTGCCAGTAGCAAAAGGGACACCCAAGAGACCCAGTACTTC
>TRBV19|once|.|TRBJ2-3
CASSIGFRGSTDTQYF
TGTGCCAGTAGTATTGGTTTTCGGGGGTCCACAGATACGCAGTATTTT